The 26 T cell receptor beta chains below all came from one sample that was sequenced in a study of early T cells in non-severe SARS-CoV-2 infection. MiXCR, applied by TCRdb to the 5' RACE reads, yields one record per CDR3 protein. The profile shows roughly 27,000 distinct CDR3 sequences, roughly 5.1% of them singletons. The sample consisted of whole blood. All receptors derive from an adult who was a healthcare worker with PCR-confirmed SARS-CoV-2 infection or an uninfected control (not recorded which).

This clonotype was picked up many times. The V gene is TRBV10-2, the J gene TRBJ2-3; possibly TRBD2 for D (6 bases). Germline V CDR1 and CDR2: WSHSY, SAAADI. Trimming left V 6 bases short and J 4 bases short, with 8 bases between. The CDR3 is made up of 12 amino acids. CDR3 bases: TGCGCCAGCAGGGCGGGATCAGATACGCAGTATTTT. This translates into CASRAGSDTQYF.

The table lists this clonotype with many counts. The chain is built from TRBV7-9 and TRBJ1-4; 8 bases align to TRBD1. The junction had 7 bases not matched to a gene; V was cut back by 4 bases and J by 9 bases. The CDR3 totals 14 residues. Germline CDR1 and CDR2: SEHNR and FQNEAQ (reference sequence). This chain's CDR3 is CASSSGQGGKKLFF. The CDR3 DNA is TGTGCCAGCAGCTCCGGACAGGGAGGCAAAAAACTGTTTTTT.

This clonotype has at least ten counts. A read error may produce the germline difference seen at one junction end. The chain couples TRBV30 to TRBJ1-2, with D possibly matching TRBD1 (6 bases). The CDR3 contains 13 residues. Germline CDR1 GTSNPN, CDR2 SVGIG (reference sequence). The CDR3 DNA sequence: TGTGCCCGGAGTTCGGGGGGCGCGGGTGGCTACACCTTC. As protein: CARSSGGAGGYTF.

This clonotype occurred many times. J is TRBJ2-7 and V is TRBV5-1; the D gene is possibly TRBD1 (5 bases). The V gene's germline CDR1 is SGHRS and CDR2 YFSETQ. This CDR3 comprises 14 residues. Trimming shortened V by 0 bases and J by 1 base, and 8 bases separated the two germline ends. CDR3 region: CASSLDRGSYEQYF. In nucleotides, the CDR3 is TGCGCCAGCAGCTTGGATAGGGGATCCTACGAGCAGTACTTC.

The chain combines TRBV29-1 with TRBJ2-4, with 9 positions matching TRBD2. This CDR3 spans 13 amino acids. Germline CDR1 SQVTM, CDR2 ANQGSEA. Trimming took 4 bases from V and 14 from J; bases not matched to a gene: 12. The CDR3 DNA sequence: TGCAGCGTTGGGGTTAAGGCGGGAGGGCCCGAGTACTTC. Its translation is CSVGVKAGGPEYF.

The sample holds many counts of this clonotype. The chain has TRBV6-1 and TRBJ2-6, with D possibly matching TRBD2 (6 bases). Looked up from germline, CDR1 is MNHNS and CDR2 is SASEGT. The V gene lost 7 bases and the J gene lost 5 bases, with 15 bases spanning the gap. The CDR3 covers 15 residues. CDR3 loop: CASISFGTRANVLTF. CDR3 nucleotides: TGTGCCAGCATTTCATTCGGGACTCGGGCCAACGTCCTGACTTTC.

This clonotype was observed at least ten times. The chain links TRBV5-4 to TRBJ1-1, with D possibly being TRBD1 (5 bases). Germline V CDR1 and CDR2: SGHNT, YYREEE (reference sequence). Trimming took 0 bases from V and 11 from J, leaving 14 bases between them. The CDR3 is 13 residues long. The CDR3 region has the DNA TGTGCCAGCAGCTTGGTGGGACGGGGACTGGCTTTCTTT. Protein sequence: CASSLVGRGLAFF.

This clonotype has a handful of counts. The chain has TRBV5-1 and TRBJ1-2; tentative D call: TRBD1 (6 bases). There are 14 residues in the CDR3. The germline CDR1 and CDR2 sequences are SGHRS and YFSETQ. Trimming removed 0 bases at V and 4 bases at J, with 10 bases between. In DNA, the CDR3 is TGCGCCAGCAGCTTGGCGGGGGACACCTATGGCTACACCTTC. It yields the protein CASSLAGDTYGYTF.

This clonotype occurred many times. The rearrangement links TRBV12-3 or TRBV12-4 to TRBJ2-7; 7 bases fit TRBD1. J gave up 6 bases and V 7 bases, and 3 bases lay outside the gene matches. This CDR3 has 11 residues. CDR3 in amino acids: CASTYRGEQYF. The CDR3 DNA is TGTGCCAGCACATACAGGGGCGAGCAGTACTTC.

This clonotype was counted many times. CDR3 DNA sequence: TGCAGTGCTAGAGAAACTAGCGGGAGTTGGTCCGGGGAGCTGTTTTTT. The encoded protein is CSARETSGSWSGELFF. The chain uses TRBV20-1 and TRBJ2-2, with 11 bases fitting TRBD2. The CDR3 totals 16 residues. The germline V gene has CDR1 DFQATT and CDR2 SNEGSKA (reference sequence). V shed 0 bases and J 6 bases; nucleotides not matched to a gene: 6.

This clonotype was observed many times. The CDR3 DNA reads TGCAGTGCTAGAGGAACAGGGAGCTCCTACAATGAGCAGTTCTTC. Protein: CSARGTGSSYNEQFF. The V and J genes are TRBV20-1 and TRBJ2-1; D may be TRBD1 (6 bases). Trimming cost V 1 base and J 0 bases, with 10 bases left between them. Germline V gene data show CDR1 as DFQATT and CDR2 as SNEGSKA (reference sequence). There are 15 residues in the CDR3.

This clonotype was counted ten times or more. This sequence joins TRBV7-9 and TRBJ1-1, with a weak D call TRBD1 (5 bases). This CDR3 is built from 15 residues. The germline V and J ends were trimmed by 0 bases and 4 bases, with 12 bases remaining between them. The germline V gene encodes CDR1 SEHNR and CDR2 FQNEAQ (reference sequence). CDR3 DNA sequence: TGTGCCAGCAGCTTAGCCGGGGGGGTCCGCACTGAAGCTTTCTTT. This sequence encodes CASSLAGGVRTEAFF.

This clonotype ranks as medium-sized. The rearrangement joins TRBV5-5 to TRBJ2-3; D remains ambiguous. From germline, CDR1 is SGHKS and CDR2 YYEKEE (reference sequence). V shed 1 base and J shed 6 bases, with 6 bases lying between them. This CDR3 has 12 amino acids. CDR3 coding DNA: TGTGCCAGCAGCTTGCGCTTTGATACGCAGTATTTT. Encoded protein: CASSLRFDTQYF. Based on the CDR3 plus reference TRBV5-5 and TRBJ2-3, the full variable domain is DAGVTQSPTHLIKTRGQQVTLRCSPISGHKSVSWYQQVLGQGPQFIFQYYEKEERGRGNFPDRFSARQFPNYSSELNVNALLLGDSALYLCASSLRFDTQYFGPGTRLTVL.

By sample fraction, this clonotype is medium-sized. Germline and junction disagree at one end, which may indicate a read error. The chain combines TRBV6-1 with TRBJ2-2; 8 bases agree with TRBD1. Germline V gene lookup returns CDR1 MNHNS and CDR2 SASEGT. The CDR3 consists of 11 residues. CDR3 loop: CASSDPDRAAF. In nucleotides, the CDR3 is TGTGCCAGCAGTGATCCGGACAGGGCAGCTTTT.

Ten or more counts support this clonotype. This rearrangement joins TRBV5-5 to TRBJ2-7, with TRBD2 matching 7 bases. Germline values: CDR1 SGHKS, CDR2 YYEKEE (reference sequence). The CDR3 spans 14 residues. The ends lost 2 bases at V and 5 bases at J; junction bases unmatched: 7. CDR3 region: CASSLRTGGHEQYF. DNA for the CDR3: TGTGCCAGCAGCTTACGGACGGGAGGCCACGAGCAGTACTTC.

A few counts support this clonotype. The rearrangement joins TRBV6-2 or TRBV6-3 to TRBJ2-1; no clear D gene. Trimming left V 4 bases short and J 2 bases short, with 6 bases between. CDR1 and CDR2 (germline): MNHEY, SVGEGT. The CDR3 loop spans 13 amino acids. The CDR3 DNA reads as TGTGCCAGCAGTTCCACCCCCTACAATGAGCAGTTCTTC. It translates to CASSSTPYNEQFF.

J is TRBJ1-1 and V is TRBV20-1; 9 nucleotides align to TRBD1. CDR3 length equals 15 residues. Germline values: CDR1 DFQATT, CDR2 SNEGSKA (reference sequence). V shed 5 bases and J 0 bases; nucleotides not matched to a gene: 7. CDR3 nucleotides: TGCAGTGCTCCGGGACAGGGAAGTATGAACACTGAAGCTTTCTTT. Translating gives CSAPGQGSMNTEAFF.

In its sample, this clonotype was seen a few times. V usage is TRBV15 and J usage is TRBJ1-1; D call uncertain. The CDR3 is 16 amino acids. The germline V and J ends were trimmed by 1 base and 0 bases, with 12 bases remaining between them. Looked up from germline, CDR1 is LNHNV and CDR2 is YYDKDF (reference sequence). The CDR3 region has the DNA TGTGCCACCAGCAGAGTTCTAGCCGAGATGAACACTGAAGCTTTCTTT. Protein product: CATSRVLAEMNTEAFF.

This chain uses TRBV19 with TRBJ2-3, with D possibly TRBD2 on 6 matching bases. This CDR3 region has 14 residues. Trimming shortened V by 6 bases and J by 2 bases, and 12 bases separated the two germline ends. The germline gives CDR1 LNHDA, CDR2 SQIVND (reference sequence). The CDR3 spells CASRSAGSTDTQYF. The CDR3, as DNA: TGTGCCAGTAGATCGGCGGGGTCCACAGATACGCAGTATTTT.

Only a few counts were recorded for this clonotype. V and J are TRBV23-1 and TRBJ2-7; 8 bases align to TRBD1. TRBV23-1 is treated as an ORF (open reading frame) with a function not yet certain. After removal of 4 bases from V and 2 bases from J, the junction contained 7 bases not matched to a gene. CDR3 size: 15 residues. The CDR3 DNA follows: TGCGCCAGCAGTCTCGACTCGACAGGGGCCTACGAGCAGTACTTC. Its protein is CASSLDSTGAYEQYF.

To note about this clonotype: A much larger clone is a single base away; this may be a read error. The genes are TRBV7-9 and TRBJ2-3, with D tentatively TRBD2 (5 bases). Trimming removed 5 bases from V and 3 bases from J, with 15 bases in between. CDR3 size: 15 residues. Germline-derived CDR1 and CDR2 are SEHNR and FQNEAQ (reference sequence). The CDR3, as DNA: TGTGCCAGCAGCACCGTGGAGGAGCGGACAGATACGCAGTATTTT. Amino acid sequence: CASSTVEERTDTQYF.

The table lists this clonotype with a few counts. V is TRBV29-1 and J is TRBJ2-3, with D possibly matching TRBD2 (5 bases). With 5 bases removed from V and 2 bases from J, the gap between germline ends came to 14 bases. There are 14 residues in the CDR3. The germline CDR1 and CDR2 sequences are SQVTM and ANQGSEA. CDR3 in DNA: TGCAGCGTTCCCCCGGTAGCGAACACAGATACGCAGTATTTT. Protein product: CSVPPVANTDTQYF.

This clonotype turned up a few times. The chain uses TRBV29-1 and TRBJ2-7, with a weak D call TRBD2 (5 bases). Trimming took off 5 bases at V and 4 bases at J, with 12 bases between the two ends. CDR1 SQVTM and CDR2 ANQGSEA come from the germline V gene. This CDR3 contains 12 residues. The CDR3 nucleotides read TGCAGCGTTCTGGTCGGGGAATACGAGCAGTACTTC. Its protein is CSVLVGEYEQYF.

This clonotype was detected ten times or more. This chain uses TRBV4-2 with TRBJ2-6; perhaps TRBD1 as D (6 bases). The V end lost 4 bases, the J end lost 1 base, and 17 bases lay between the germline ends. Per germline, CDR1 LGHNA and CDR2 YNFKEQ. This CDR3 spans 18 amino acids. CDR3 region: CASSPIQGTYSGANVLTF. CDR3 DNA sequence: TGTGCCAGCAGCCCAATACAGGGAACTTATTCTGGGGCCAACGTCCTGACTTTC.

The table lists this clonotype with many counts. The J gene is TRBJ2-7, the V gene TRBV7-9; perhaps D is TRBD1 or TRBD2 (5 bases each). Trimming took 0 bases from V and 1 from J, leaving 10 bases between them. Germline-derived CDR1 and CDR2 are SEHNR and FQNEAQ (reference sequence). This CDR3 has 15 amino acids. The DNA of the CDR3 is TGTGCCAGCAGCTTAGCCGGGGCAGCTTCCTACGAGCAGTACTTC. It translates to CASSLAGAASYEQYF.

This clonotype was observed at least ten times. The chain is built from TRBV20-1 and TRBJ2-4; the D gene is possibly TRBD1 (6 bases). V lost 5 bases and J lost 3, with 14 bases in between. Germline V lookup: CDR1 DFQATT, CDR2 SNEGSKA (reference sequence). This CDR3 spans 14 amino acids. This CDR3 is CSAAGQNFKNIQYF. DNA of the CDR3: TGCAGTGCTGCAGGACAGAACTTCAAAAACATTCAGTACTTC.